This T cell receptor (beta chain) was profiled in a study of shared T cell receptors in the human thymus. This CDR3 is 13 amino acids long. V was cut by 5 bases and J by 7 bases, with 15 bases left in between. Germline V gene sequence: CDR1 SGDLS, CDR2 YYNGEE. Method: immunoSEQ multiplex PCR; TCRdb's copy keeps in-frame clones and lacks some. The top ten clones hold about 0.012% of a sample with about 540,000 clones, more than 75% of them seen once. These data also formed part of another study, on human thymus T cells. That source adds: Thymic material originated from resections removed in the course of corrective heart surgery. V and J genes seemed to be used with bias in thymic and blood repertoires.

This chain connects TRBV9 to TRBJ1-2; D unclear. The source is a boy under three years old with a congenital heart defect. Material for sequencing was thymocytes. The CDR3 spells CASSKGGRGGYTF. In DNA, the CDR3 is TGTGCCAGCAGTAAGGGAGGGAGAGGTGGCTACACCTTC.